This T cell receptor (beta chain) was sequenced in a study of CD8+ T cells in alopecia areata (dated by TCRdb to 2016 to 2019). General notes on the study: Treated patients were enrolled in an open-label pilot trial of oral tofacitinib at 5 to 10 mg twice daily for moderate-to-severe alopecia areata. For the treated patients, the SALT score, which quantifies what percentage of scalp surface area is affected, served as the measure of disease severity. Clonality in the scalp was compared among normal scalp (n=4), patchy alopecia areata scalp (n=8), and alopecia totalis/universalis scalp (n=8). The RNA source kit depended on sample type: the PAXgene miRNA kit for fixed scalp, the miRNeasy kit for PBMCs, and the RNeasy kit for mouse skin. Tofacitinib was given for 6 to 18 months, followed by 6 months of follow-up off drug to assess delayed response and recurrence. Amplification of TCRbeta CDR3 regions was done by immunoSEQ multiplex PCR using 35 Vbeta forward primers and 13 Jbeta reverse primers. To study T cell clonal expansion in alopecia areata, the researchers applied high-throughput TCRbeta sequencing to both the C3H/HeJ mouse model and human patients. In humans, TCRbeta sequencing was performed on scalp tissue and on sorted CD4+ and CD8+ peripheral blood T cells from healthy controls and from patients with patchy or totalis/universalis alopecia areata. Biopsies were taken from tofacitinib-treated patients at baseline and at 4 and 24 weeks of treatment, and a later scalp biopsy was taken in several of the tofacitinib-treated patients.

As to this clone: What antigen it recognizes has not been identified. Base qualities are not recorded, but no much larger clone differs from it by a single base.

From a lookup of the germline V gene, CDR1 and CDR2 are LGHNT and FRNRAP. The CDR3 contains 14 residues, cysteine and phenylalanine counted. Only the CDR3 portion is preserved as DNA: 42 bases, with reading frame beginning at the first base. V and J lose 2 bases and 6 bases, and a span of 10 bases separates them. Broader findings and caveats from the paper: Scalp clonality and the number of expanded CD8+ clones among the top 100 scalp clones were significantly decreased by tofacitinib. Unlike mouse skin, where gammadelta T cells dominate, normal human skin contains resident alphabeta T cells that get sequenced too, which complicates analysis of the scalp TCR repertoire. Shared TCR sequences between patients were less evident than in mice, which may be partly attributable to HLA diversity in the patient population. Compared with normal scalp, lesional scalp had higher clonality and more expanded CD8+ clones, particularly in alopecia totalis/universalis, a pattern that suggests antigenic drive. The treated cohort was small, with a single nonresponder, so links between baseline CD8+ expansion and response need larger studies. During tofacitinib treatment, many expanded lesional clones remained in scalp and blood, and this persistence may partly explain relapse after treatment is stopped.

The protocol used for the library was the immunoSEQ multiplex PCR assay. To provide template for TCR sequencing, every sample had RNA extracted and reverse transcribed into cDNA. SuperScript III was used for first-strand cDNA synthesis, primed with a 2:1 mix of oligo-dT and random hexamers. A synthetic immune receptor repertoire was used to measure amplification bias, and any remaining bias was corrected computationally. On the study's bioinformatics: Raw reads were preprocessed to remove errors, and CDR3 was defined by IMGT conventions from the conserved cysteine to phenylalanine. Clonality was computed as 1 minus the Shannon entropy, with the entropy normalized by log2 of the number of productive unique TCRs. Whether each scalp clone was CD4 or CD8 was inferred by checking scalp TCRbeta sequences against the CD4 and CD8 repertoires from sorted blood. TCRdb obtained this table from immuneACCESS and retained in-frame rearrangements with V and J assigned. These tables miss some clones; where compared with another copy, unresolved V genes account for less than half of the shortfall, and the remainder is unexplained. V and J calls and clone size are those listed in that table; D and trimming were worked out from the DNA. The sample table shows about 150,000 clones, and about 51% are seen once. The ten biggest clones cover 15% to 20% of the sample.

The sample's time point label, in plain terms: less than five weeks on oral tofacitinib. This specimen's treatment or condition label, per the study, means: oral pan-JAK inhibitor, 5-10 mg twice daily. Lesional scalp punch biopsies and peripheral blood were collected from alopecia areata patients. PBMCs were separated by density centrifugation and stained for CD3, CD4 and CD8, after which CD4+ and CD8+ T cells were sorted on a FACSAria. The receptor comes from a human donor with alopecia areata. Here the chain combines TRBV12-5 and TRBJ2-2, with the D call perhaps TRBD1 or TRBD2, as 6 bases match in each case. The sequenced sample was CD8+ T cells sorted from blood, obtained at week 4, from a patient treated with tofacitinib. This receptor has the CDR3 CASGLPRGAGELFF. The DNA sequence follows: TGTGCTAGTGGTTTGCCGAGGGGGGCCGGGGAGCTGTTTTTT.